Below, one T cell receptor (beta chain) is given with its context. Its antigen remains unidentified. The sample holds no much larger clone one base away, and base qualities are not on file. This sample was taken from a study of PD-1 blockade in classical Hodgkin lymphoma (dated by TCRdb to 2019 to 2021). Background for the entire study: Nivolumab dosing was 3 mg/kg intravenously every 2 weeks, continuing until either disease progression or unacceptable toxicity. A peripheral blood immune signature of response to PD-1 blockade in classical Hodgkin lymphoma was defined using TCR beta sequencing and CyTOF. Beyond this particular receptor, the publication reports: Lower diversity was seen in patients whose nivolumab began less than 1 year after ASCT, and these patients were left out of later analyses so that immune reconstitution would not confound the results. Baseline TCR diversity was reported to be lower in newly diagnosed patients than in healthy donors and to be lower still in relapsed/refractory patients. Among trial patients, those achieving complete response had baseline diversity similar to that of newly diagnosed patients, while diversity was significantly lower in partial responders and progressors. By C4D1, a significant rise was seen in CD4+ TCR diversity but not in CD8+ TCR diversity (p=0.0027 vs p=0.16), and the rise was most apparent among complete responders (p=0.02). The study covered only a single clinical trial cohort, and the causes of the repertoire differences, possibly disease activity or prior therapy, were still not defined.

The germline V end is reduced by 3 bases and the J end by 0 bases; junction bases left unmatched: 9. CDR1 is given as MDHEN and CDR2 as SYDVKM, both from the germline V gene. The CDR3 has 18 amino acids, counting the end cysteine and phenylalanine. The kept DNA is CDR3 alone, 54 bases in frame from the first base. The Qiagen DNeasy kit was used to extract genomic DNA from unsorted PBMCs and from the negatively selected CD4+ and CD8+ fractions. Amplification of TCR beta CDR3 regions was done by immunoSEQ multiplex PCR with primers that anneal to V and J segments. A synthetic immune receptor repertoire was used to minimize amplification bias, and any residual bias was removed computationally once sequencing was done. Processing in the source paper ran as follows. Repertoire diversity was quantified as the Shannon entropy index using custom Python scripts. Unsorted, CD4+ and CD8+ repertoires were examined separately, except in combined analyses, for which CD4+ and CD8+ sequences were merged in silico. Clonal expansion was defined as a frequency increase of at least 2-fold after treatment compared with C1D1, and clones undetected at baseline were assigned a pseudocount of 0.5. Clones with 0 or 1 copy at C1D1 were defined as singleton clones, while clones with 2 or more copies were defined as non-singleton clones. Clones expanded in unsorted samples were annotated as CD4+, CD8+ or unknown by matching protein sequences in sorted samples from the same patient. Wilcoxon tests were applied to paired samples to test diversity changes from C1D1 to C4D1. Not all clones reach the TCRdb copy of this immuneACCESS table, which keeps in-frame sequences only. Checked studies attribute under half of the gap to unresolved V genes and leave the rest unexplained. That table gives V, J and clone size, and the DNA gave D and trimming. The sample includes tens of thousands of clones, with more than 90% observed a single time. Of the sample, more than 7.5% falls within the top ten clones.

The sample's time point label, in plain terms: cycle 1 day 1 (C1D1), immediately before nivolumab initiation. Every trial patient had relapsed following autologous stem cell transplantation, and prior brentuximab vedotin exposure was what differed among cohorts A, B and C. The trial cohort was composed of roughly 60 patients with relapsed/refractory classical Hodgkin lymphoma, for whom complete response, partial response or progressive disease was recorded as best overall response. Trial patients were treated with single-agent nivolumab in the multi-cohort phase II CheckMate 205 trial. An independent review committee assessed best overall response using the 2007 International Working Group response criteria. Trial PBMCs were collected immediately before nivolumab initiation (C1D1) and during therapy at cycle 2 day 1 and cycle 4 day 1. Peripheral blood was collected in 8 mL Vacutainer Cell Preparation Tubes, from which PBMCs were isolated by centrifugation and then cryopreserved.

This specimen consisted of peripheral blood mononuclear cells (PBMCs), obtained at baseline. This clonotype was sampled from a human donor with classical Hodgkin lymphoma. This sequence uses TRBV28 and TRBJ1-5; TRBD1 agrees with 9 junctional bases. Here is the DNA: TGTGCCAGCAGTTTTCGGGGACAGGGACTCTTTAGCAATCAGCCCCAGCATTTT. Translated, this is CASSFRGQGLFSNQPQHF. With all but the CDR3 taken from the reference TRBV28 and TRBJ1-5 genes, the full variable domain is: DVKVTQSSRYLVKRTGEKVFLECVQDMDHENMFWYRQDPGLGLRLIYFSYDVKMKEKGDIPEGYSVSREKKERFSLILESASTNQTSMYLCASSFRGQGLFSNQPQHFGDGTRLSIL.